These 16 T cell receptor beta chains came from one sample sequenced in a study of blood T cell repertoires in COVID-19. Here immunoSEQ multiplex PCR was the method, and the copy in TCRdb shows in-frame clones only, minus some. This table has approximately 250,000 clones, roughly 83% appearing once. Sequencing was done on a sample of peripheral blood. The receptors derive from a woman between 50 and 59 years old with acute or convalescent COVID-19.

The count of this clone is one. This CDR3 reads CASPGASNTEAFF. In DNA form, the CDR3 reads TGTGCCAGCCCTGGAGCTTCGAACACTGAAGCTTTCTTT. The rearrangement joins TRBV6-5 to TRBJ1-1; D uncertain. This CDR3 is 13 amino acids long. The V and J ends lost 8 bases and 1 base respectively, with 11 bases between them. Germline CDR1 and CDR2: MNHEY and SVGAGI.

Details on this clone: Other DNA sequences in this specimen translate into the identical CDR3. The chain employs TRBV5-1 and TRBJ1-1, with no clear D. V shed 4 bases and J shed 1 base, with 8 bases lying between them. CDR1 is SGHRS and CDR2 is YFSETQ in the germline V gene. This CDR3 contains 13 residues. Written as DNA, the CDR3 is TGCGCCAGCAGCAGAGAGGGGAACACTGAAGCTTTCTTT. It specifies CASSREGNTEAFF.

V and J are TRBV30 and TRBJ1-6, with 10 positions matching TRBD1. Unmatched junction bases numbered 3, after V lost 0 bases and J lost 7 bases. Germline V gene data show CDR1 as GTSNPN and CDR2 as SVGIG (reference sequence). This CDR3 is 15 amino acids long. The CDR3 here is CAWSVGGQGNSPLHF. DNA for the CDR3: TGTGCCTGGAGTGTAGGGGGACAGGGGAATTCACCCCTCCACTTT.

This sequence joins TRBV7-6 and TRBJ2-7, with 8 bases aligning to TRBD1. Unmatched junction bases numbered 3, after V lost 2 bases and J lost 3 bases. This CDR3 region has 14 residues. CDR1 is SGHVS, CDR2 FNYEAQ, per germline. In DNA, the CDR3 is TGTGCCAGCAGCTTACAGGGGGCTAACTACGAGCAGTACTTC. Amino acid sequence: CASSLQGANYEQYF.

The CDR3 loop is CASSTGFTEAFF. The CDR3 DNA reads as TGTGCCAGCAGCACCGGGTTCACTGAAGCTTTCTTT. The chain is built from TRBV2 and TRBJ1-1; D gene ambiguous. There are 12 residues in the CDR3. Germline assignment: CDR1 SNHLY and CDR2 FYNNEI. V was shortened by 6 bases and J by 4 bases, with 9 bases between the two germline ends.

With regard to this clone: Compared with germline, one end of the junction differs, possibly owing to a read error. The genes are TRBV19 and TRBJ2-1; 10 bases fit TRBD2. Germline CDR1 reads LNHDA; CDR2 reads SQIVND (reference sequence). The CDR3 loop spans 15 amino acids. The CDR3 sequence is CASRTSGPSCNEQFF. CDR3 DNA sequence: TGTGCCAGTAGGACTAGCGGGCCCTCCTGCAATGAGCAGTTCTTC.

This clone has just a few counts. The chain employs TRBV4-1 and TRBJ1-1; possibly TRBD1 for D (5 bases). The CDR3 consists of 14 residues. Per the germline V gene, CDR1 is MGHRA and CDR2 is YSYEKL. The ends were cut back, 1 base at V and 8 bases at J, with 14 bases in the middle. The CDR3 region is CASSQGGGAIEAFF. The DNA of the CDR3 is TGCGCCAGCAGCCAAGGGGGAGGGGCTATAGAAGCTTTCTTT.

The chain couples TRBV27 to TRBJ2-1; 9 nucleotides align to TRBD2. Germline V lookup: CDR1 MNHEY, CDR2 SMNVEV (reference sequence). V lost 6 bases and J lost 8; bases outside the gene matches: 14. The CDR3 runs 16 residues. This CDR3 reads CASSRYGSGGIDEQFF. In nucleotides, the CDR3 is TGTGCCAGCAGCCGTTACGGTAGCGGGGGAATCGATGAGCAGTTCTTC.

J is TRBJ2-7 and V is TRBV3-1 (or the pseudogene TRBV3-2), with 7 bases that match TRBD1. Germline CDR1 reads LGHDT; CDR2 reads YNNKEL (reference sequence). The CDR3 is 14 amino acids. V shed 5 bases, J shed 5 bases, and the junction held 9 bases outside the gene matches. CDR3 nucleotides: TGTGCCAGCAGCGGACGACAGGGTCACAACGAGCAGTACTTC. It specifies CASSGRQGHNEQYF.

The gene calls are TRBV4-3 and TRBJ2-1; a possible D gene is TRBD1 (5 bases). The CDR3 is made up of 16 amino acids. Germline V gene data show CDR1 as LGHNA and CDR2 as YSLEER. The germline V and J ends were trimmed by 4 bases and 5 bases, with 18 bases remaining between them. The DNA for the CDR3 is TGCGCCAGCAGCCCGACAGAAGGGTCCCTACACAATGAGCAGTTCTTC. Residues: CASSPTEGSLHNEQFF.

The chain uses TRBV24-1 and TRBJ2-7; 7 nucleotides line up with TRBD1. CDR3 length: 14 residues. Germline V gene lookup returns CDR1 KGHDR and CDR2 SFDVKD. J lost 4 bases, V lost 6 bases, and 8 bases had no gene match. CDR3 sequence reads: CATSRGRGLYEQYF. DNA for the CDR3: TGTGCCACCAGTCGGGGCAGGGGGTTGTACGAGCAGTACTTC.

CDR3 in amino acids: CATEGQGADTQYF. CDR3 in DNA: TGTGCCACCGAGGGACAGGGTGCAGATACGCAGTATTTT. The chain combines TRBV25-1 with TRBJ2-3; 9 bases align to TRBD1. With V trimmed by 10 bases and J by 4 bases, 6 bases remained unmatched. The germline gives CDR1 MGHDK, CDR2 SYGVNS. The CDR3 length is 13 residues. Using reference TRBV25-1 and TRBJ2-3 for the parts outside the CDR3, the full variable domain is EADIYQTPRYLVIGTGKKITLECSQTMGHDKMYWYQQDPGMELHLIHYSYGVNSTEKGDLSSESTVSRIRTEHFPLTLESARPSHTSQYLCATEGQGADTQYFGPGTRLTVL.

The V and J genes are TRBV19 and TRBJ1-5, with D perhaps TRBD1 (5 bases). Germline CDR1 LNHDA, CDR2 SQIVND (reference sequence). There are 15 residues in the CDR3. V lost 3 bases and J lost 4, with 13 bases in between. The CDR3 protein is CASSMRGALNQPQHF. The CDR3 DNA follows: TGTGCCAGTAGTATGCGCGGGGCCCTTAATCAGCCCCAGCATTTT.

The CDR3 is CAISERTQDGYTF. The CDR3 region has the DNA TGTGCCATCAGTGAGCGGACTCAGGATGGCTACACCTTC. The chain has TRBV10-3 and TRBJ1-2, with D hard to call. The CDR3 has 13 amino acids. In germline, CDR1 is ENHRY, CDR2 SYGVKD. Between the trimmed V and J ends, which lost 2 bases and 6 bases, there was a span of 10 bases.

This chain joins TRBV28 and TRBJ1-5, with TRBD1 as a possible D gene (5 bases). The CDR3 runs 14 residues. Germline CDR1 reads MDHEN; CDR2 reads SYDVKM. Trimming left V 7 bases short and J 1 base short, with 11 bases between. The CDR3 coding sequence is TGTGCCAGCAACATGCGGGGGAGCAATCAGCCCCAGCATTTT. As protein: CASNMRGSNQPQHF.

This clone has more than one count but fewer than ten. The chain recombines TRBV4-3 with TRBJ1-2; 11 nucleotides align to TRBD1. The CDR3 contains 16 residues. The germline CDR1 and CDR2 sequences are LGHNA and YSLEER. The trim removed 4 bases at V and 5 bases at J, leaving 9 bases unmatched. CDR3 nucleotide sequence: TGCGCCAGCAGCCCCGGACAGGGGGCGAGCCTTTATGGCTACACCTTC. This encodes CASSPGQGASLYGYTF.